The following is a TCR beta chain sequence with its context. Antigen specificity is unknown. Time point denoted: inflamed ileum from the surgical specimen. Included were adult ileal or ileocolonic Crohn's patients indicated for ileocolonic resection. The sample is drawn from a study of T cell repertoires in ileal Crohn's disease. About the study: M0 samples are biopsies from inflamed ileum in the resection specimen.

Germline V gives CDR1 MNHNS, CDR2 SASEGT. V was cut by 2 bases and J by 5 bases, with 4 bases left in between. This CDR3 region has 12 residues. Assay: immunoSEQ multiplex PCR; the TCRdb copy retains only in-frame clones and omits some. The sample consists of 9,000 to 13,000 clones, more than 75% of them appearing once. Regarding the study as a whole: Compared with non-smokers, active smokers at surgery showed more clonal expansions. High-frequency clones were more common in sorted CD8 than CD4 cells.

This receptor was obtained from an adult with Crohn's disease. The chain recombines TRBV6-1 with TRBJ1-5; D remains unclear. Sequenced: ileal tissue. CDR3 region: CASSERDQPQHF. The CDR3 nucleotides are TGTGCCAGCAGTGAACGAGATCAGCCCCAGCATTTT.